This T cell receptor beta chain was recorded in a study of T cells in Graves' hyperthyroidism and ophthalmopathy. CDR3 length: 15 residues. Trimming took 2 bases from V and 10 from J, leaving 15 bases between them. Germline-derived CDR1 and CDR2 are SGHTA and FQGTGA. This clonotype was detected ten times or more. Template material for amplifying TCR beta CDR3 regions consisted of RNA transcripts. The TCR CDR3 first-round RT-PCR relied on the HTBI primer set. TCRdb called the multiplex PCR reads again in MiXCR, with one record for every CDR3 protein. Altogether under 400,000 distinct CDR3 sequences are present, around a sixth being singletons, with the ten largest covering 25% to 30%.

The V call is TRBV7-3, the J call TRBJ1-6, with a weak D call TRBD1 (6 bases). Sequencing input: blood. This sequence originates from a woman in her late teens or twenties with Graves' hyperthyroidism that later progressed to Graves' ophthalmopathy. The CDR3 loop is CASSLLGPGQSPLHF. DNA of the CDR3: TGTGCCAGCAGCTTACTAGGGCCAGGACAGTCACCCCTCCACTTT.